Listed below are T cell receptor beta chains from one sample, sequenced in a study of control samples from healthy donors and cancer patients. Sequencing was performed with immunoSEQ multiplex PCR; in TCRdb, only in-frame clones are kept and a portion is missing. The data contain some 49,000 clones, 86% of them singletons. The material sequenced was PBMCs. Receptor source: a woman aged 45-65 years with lung cancer. CDR3s include the opening cysteine and the closing phenylalanine or tryptophan. The D gene is left open where the match is weak. Only part of the rows carry a size: once, few, many, or a class if the clone is expanded.

d_gene: TRBD1; abundance: NA; j_gene: TRBJ1-1; v_gene: TRBV18; CDR3aa: CASSPMGQGGNTEAFF; CDR3nt: TGTGCCAGCTCACCTATGGGACAGGGAGGGAACACTGAAGCTTTCTTT
d_gene: NA; abundance: NA; j_gene: TRBJ1-1; v_gene: TRBV5-1; CDR3aa: CASSLVRLANTEAFF; CDR3nt: TGCGCCAGCAGCTTAGTCAGGCTAGCGAACACTGAAGCTTTCTTT
d_gene: NA; abundance: NA; j_gene: TRBJ1-1; v_gene: TRBV2; CDR3aa: CASSERGTTEAFF; CDR3nt: TGTGCCAGCAGTGAAAGGGGGACCACTGAAGCTTTCTTT
d_gene: NA; abundance: NA; j_gene: TRBJ1-1; v_gene: TRBV7-2; CDR3aa: CASSSFSMNTEAFF; CDR3nt: TGTGCCAGCAGCTCATTTTCGATGAACACTGAAGCTTTCTTT
d_gene: TRBD1; abundance: NA; j_gene: TRBJ1-1; v_gene: TRBV7-8; CDR3aa: CASSAGTGGLINTEAFF; CDR3nt: TGTGCCAGCAGCGCCGGGACAGGGGGCTTAATTAACACTGAAGCTTTCTTT
d_gene: TRBD2; abundance: NA; j_gene: TRBJ2-1; v_gene: TRBV9; CDR3aa: CASSATSGADNEQFF; CDR3nt: TGTGCCAGCAGCGCGACTAGCGGGGCCGACAATGAGCAGTTCTTC
d_gene: TRBD1; abundance: NA; j_gene: TRBJ2-2; v_gene: TRBV29-1; CDR3aa: CSAGTDSGELFF; CDR3nt: TGCAGCGCTGGGACAGATTCCGGGGAGCTGTTTTTT
d_gene: NA; abundance: NA; j_gene: TRBJ2-3; v_gene: TRBV7-8; CDR3aa: CASSVGTSFSDTQYF; CDR3nt: TGTGCCAGCAGCGTAGGGACTTCGTTTTCAGATACGCAGTATTTT
d_gene: NA; abundance: NA; j_gene: TRBJ2-2; v_gene: TRBV5-1; CDR3aa: CASRQRGVANTGELFF; CDR3nt: TGCGCCAGCAGGCAACGGGGCGTCGCGAACACCGGGGAGCTGTTTTTT
d_gene: NA; abundance: NA; j_gene: TRBJ1-5; v_gene: TRBV6-6; CDR3aa: CASSTPSTFDQPQHF; CDR3nt: TGTGCCAGCAGTACCCCTAGCACCTTTGATCAGCCCCAGCATTTT
d_gene: TRBD1; abundance: NA; j_gene: TRBJ2-2; v_gene: TRBV2; CDR3aa: CASSGFQGVLTGELFF; CDR3nt: TGTGCCAGCAGTGGGTTTCAGGGGGTCCTCACCGGGGAGCTGTTTTTT
d_gene: NA; abundance: NA; j_gene: TRBJ2-2; v_gene: TRBV11-3; CDR3aa: CASSFRGNTGELFF; CDR3nt: TGTGCCAGCAGCTTCCGGGGGAACACCGGGGAGCTGTTTTTT
d_gene: NA; abundance: NA; j_gene: TRBJ2-7; v_gene: TRBV18; CDR3aa: CASSPGGNEQYF; CDR3nt: TGTGCCAGCTCACCAGGTGGGAACGAGCAGTACTTC
d_gene: TRBD2; abundance: NA; j_gene: TRBJ2-4; v_gene: TRBV4-2; CDR3aa: CASSQAPPTSGGLNIQYF; CDR3nt: TGTGCCAGCAGCCAAGCCCCTCCGACTAGCGGGGGTTTGAACATTCAGTACTTC
d_gene: NA; abundance: NA; j_gene: TRBJ2-1; v_gene: TRBV7-2; CDR3aa: CASSSGTLRNEQFF; CDR3nt: TGTGCCAGCAGCTCCGGGACGCTCCGCAATGAGCAGTTCTTC
d_gene: TRBD1; abundance: few; j_gene: TRBJ1-2; v_gene: TRBV18; CDR3aa: CASSSGQGSNYGYTF; CDR3nt: TGTGCCAGCTCATCCGGACAGGGTTCAAACTATGGCTACACCTTC
d_gene: NA; abundance: NA; j_gene: TRBJ1-1; v_gene: TRBV6-5; CDR3aa: CASSYSGSLKPVEAFF; CDR3nt: TGTGCCAGCAGTTATAGCGGCAGCCTAAAACCGGTTGAAGCTTTCTTT
d_gene: NA; abundance: once; j_gene: TRBJ1-1; v_gene: TRBV12-3/TRBV12-4; CDR3aa: CASSFGGPTEAFF; CDR3nt: TGTGCCAGCAGTTTTGGGGGGCCCACTGAAGCTTTCTTT